This entry features one TCR beta chain sequence. What it binds is unknown. CDR1 and CDR2 (germline): SGHAT, FQNNGV. There are 15 residues in the CDR3. The ends lost 5 bases at V and 3 bases at J; junction bases unmatched: 7. These data come from a study of T cells in Graves' hyperthyroidism and ophthalmopathy. The study's findings and limits: The model forecast ophthalmopathy, anticipating it by a median around 6.5 months before onset.

Amplification yielded TCR beta CDR3 regions, with RNA transcripts as the source. With the HTBI primer set, the TCR CDR3 went through a first round of RT-PCR. TCRdb re-derived calls from the multiplex PCR reads in MiXCR, one entry per CDR3 protein. Of fewer than 700,000 distinct CDR3 sequences in the sample, approximately 17% were seen once. Pregnant or lactating patients were excluded, as were those with uncontrolled infection or other autoimmune disease. The sequenced material came from blood. The chain uses TRBV11-2 and TRBJ2-7; TRBD2 agrees at 10 bases. The clonotype was recovered from a woman under 30 with Graves' ophthalmopathy. The chain's CDR3 is CASSLGTSVRYEQYF. The CDR3 bases are TGTGCCAGCAGCCTCGGGACTAGCGTTCGCTACGAGCAGTACTTC.